Presented here are 5 T cell receptor beta chains from one specimen sequenced in a study of blood T cell repertoires in COVID-19. The assay was immunoSEQ multiplex PCR, and TCRdb's table has in-frame clones only and misses some. The sample yields around 26,000 clones, around 82% seen once. The sequenced sample was peripheral blood. The receptors come from a human donor in a cohort sampled during active COVID-19.

This clone was picked up one time. The CDR3 sequence is CATSRRGNEKLFF. In nucleotides, the CDR3 is TGTGCCACCAGCAGACGGGGGAATGAAAAACTGTTTTTT. V is TRBV15 and J is TRBJ1-4; D may be TRBD1 (5 bases). V shed 2 bases and J shed 5 bases, with 6 bases lying between them. The CDR3 runs to 13 residues. Germline V CDR1 and CDR2: LNHNV, YYDKDF (reference sequence). The whole variable domain, remainder taken from reference TRBV15 and TRBJ1-4, is DAMVIQNPRYQVTQFGKPVTLSCSQTLNHNVMYWYQQKSSQAPKLLFHYYDKDFNNEADTPDNFQSRRPNTSFCFLDIRSPGLGDTAMYLCATSRRGNEKLFFGSGTQLSVL.

This clone appeared a single time. The V call is TRBV15, the J call TRBJ1-6; possible D gene TRBD1, 5 bases. Germline V gives CDR1 LNHNV, CDR2 YYDKDF (reference sequence). With 1 base removed from V and 8 bases from J, the gap between germline ends came to 6 bases. This CDR3 spans 13 amino acids. The CDR3 DNA sequence: TGTGCCACCAGCAGAGTACAGGATTCACCCCTCCACTTT. This gives the protein CATSRVQDSPLHF.

V gene TRBV19 combines with J gene TRBJ1-5, with D possibly being TRBD1 (6 bases). Between the trimmed V and J ends, which lost 4 bases and 3 bases, there was a span of 13 bases. CDR3 length: 15 residues. Germline V gives CDR1 LNHDA, CDR2 SQIVND (reference sequence). The CDR3 reads CASSNYQGINQPQHF. Written as DNA, the CDR3 is TGTGCCAGTAGTAACTACCAGGGGATCAATCAGCCCCAGCATTTT. Based on the CDR3 plus reference TRBV19 and TRBJ1-5, the full variable domain is DGGITQSPKYLFRKEGQNVTLSCEQNLNHDAMYWYRQDPGQGLRLIYYSQIVNDFQKGDIAEGYSVSREKKESFPLTVTSAQKNPTAFYLCASSNYQGINQPQHFGDGTRLSIL.

The rearrangement uses TRBV11-2 and TRBJ2-3; 8 bases match TRBD2. V shed 6 bases, J shed 6 bases, and the junction held 17 bases outside the gene matches. The CDR3 has 17 amino acids. CDR1 is SGHAT, CDR2 FQNNGV, per germline. CDR3 DNA: TGTGCCAGCAGAAGTCGTGTGGCGGGAGGATGGTTGGATACGCAGTATTTT. It specifies CASRSRVAGGWLDTQYF.

This clone was detected once. The chain joins TRBV6-4 to TRBJ1-5, with a tentative D call TRBD1 (5 bases). V lost 3 bases and J 3 bases, leaving 6 bases between the germline ends. The CDR3 is made up of 13 amino acids. Germline CDR1 is MRHNA and CDR2 is SNTAGT. CDR3 DNA: TGTGCCAGCAGTGAAGGGGCCAATCAGCCCCAGCATTTT. Its protein is CASSEGANQPQHF.